The T cell receptor (beta chain) under discussion was sequenced for a study of chemoradiotherapy in HPV16-positive cancers. Study information: Functional T-cell assays on two HPV16-positive patients' cells defined candidate HPV-specific clones and common TCR motifs. Study-wide results and limits: Candidate HPV-specific clones and E7-related TCR motifs grew in tumor during treatment. In HPV16-positive patients, HPV-responsive T-cell expansion tracked better recurrence-free survival.

Repeated repertoire sampling spanned the course of chemoradiotherapy. Data came from immunoSEQ multiplex PCR; TCRdb stores just in-frame clones and leaves some out. The data show thousands of clones, approximately 86% seen once. In regard to this clone: The target antigen is unknown.

The material sequenced was tumor tissue, taken from a patient who underwent chemoradiotherapy. The receptor comes from a human donor with HPV-associated anogenital cancer.

CDR3 sequence: CASEAAGTGGFEQYF. CDR3 DNA sequence: TGTGCCAGCGAGGCGGCCGGGACAGGGGGCTTCGAGCAGTACTTC. The V gene is TRBV2, the J gene TRBJ2-7; 12 nucleotides agree with TRBD1. Losses at the gene ends were 8 bases for V and 6 bases for J; bases not matched to a gene: 11. The CDR3 has 15 residues. The germline gives CDR1 SNHLY, CDR2 FYNNEI.